This T cell receptor (beta chain) was documented in a study of blood T cell repertoires in COVID-19 (dated by TCRdb to 2019 to 2021). For context, the study as a whole: Collaborator samples came from the United States, Italy and Spain and covered acute and convalescent phases of COVID-19. The prospective study material was composed of cDNA or gDNA derived from T cells, B-cell-depleted T cells, or PBMCs. The sample metadata nearly always contained a de-identified subject ID, COVID-19 status, age in years and sex. Deeply sampled blood TCRbeta repertoires from subjects exposed to, actively infected with, or recovered from COVID-19 were included in the dataset. Samples came from the ongoing ImmuneRACE study (first 160 participants) plus 1,254 subjects from 6 global collaborators. Where HLA class I and class II types were available, the types were taken from metadata supplied by the sample provider, not from assay-based typing. The repertoires were released in a freely available public database meant as a resource for research on the immune response to SARS-CoV-2. Paper-wide results and their limitations: How much clinical and demographic metadata was included differed by source and by participant, and the metadata was provided uncurated.

In regard to this clone: No cognate antigen has been identified for it. The sample holds no much larger clone one base away, and base qualities are not on file.

At one collaborating source in Seattle, patients were enrolled during active infection and were followed longitudinally through the course of disease. Collaborating institutions collected whole blood in K2EDTA tubes following their own protocols. For TCRbeta analysis, collaborator samples were shipped as frozen whole blood, as isolated PBMCs, or as DNA extracted from either sample type. V is trimmed back by 2 bases and J by 3 bases, and the junction contains 7 bases that no gene match accounts for. The CDR3 holds 15 amino acids from the cysteine to the phenylalanine. Just the 45-base CDR3 DNA is kept, in frame starting at base 1. CDR1 and CDR2, per the germline V gene (reference sequence), are SEHNR and FQNEAQ. TCRbeta CDR3 regions were amplified from genomic DNA by means of the immunoSEQ Assay, a bias-controlled multiplex PCR. In the paper's pipeline: Nucleated cell counts per sample were estimated from amplification of reference gene primers within the assay. To quantify the absolute abundance of each unique TCRbeta CDR3 rearrangement, sequence reads were collapsed and filtered. For each sample, productive Simpson clonality was calculated by taking the square root of Simpson's diversity index across productive rearrangements. In its TCRdb copy, this immuneACCESS table keeps in-frame sequences only and misses some clones. Where compared with another copy, unresolved V genes explain less than half of these, and the others have no known cause. The DNA was the basis for D and trimming; V, J and clone size are from that table. The sample table records 250,000 to 350,000 clones; over 80% of these occur just once. Roughly 5.9% of the sample comes from the top ten.

This TCR came from a woman in her 50s with COVID-19, enrolled during active disease. This sequence uses TRBV7-9 and TRBJ2-7; 7 of the junction bases match TRBD1. Sequenced: peripheral blood. The encoded CDR3 is CASSLIMGTDYEQYF. The DNA reads as follows: TGTGCCAGCAGCTTAATTATGGGGACAGACTACGAGCAGTACTTC. Full variable domain (CDR3 extended with the reference TRBV7-9 and TRBJ2-7 proteins): DTGVSQNPRHKITKRGQNVTFRCDPISEHNRLYWYRQTLGQGPEFLTYFQNEAQLEKSRLLSDRFSAERPKGSFSTLEIQRTEQGDSAMYLCASSLIMGTDYEQYFGPGTRLTVT.